A single T cell receptor (beta chain) is shown here with its context. The sample comes from a study of blood T cell repertoires in COVID-19. This CDR3 has 16 amino acids. Germline assignment: CDR1 MNHEY and CDR2 SVGEGT. The junction had 9 bases not matched to a gene; V was cut back by 2 bases and J by 6 bases. Sequencing was performed with immunoSEQ multiplex PCR; in TCRdb, only in-frame clones are kept and a portion is missing. The profile shows 400,000 to 450,000 clones, more than 80% of them singletons. The receptor was isolated from a woman aged 25 to 39 with active or convalescent COVID-19. Source material: peripheral blood. The genes are TRBV6-2 or TRBV6-3 and TRBJ1-1; TRBD1 aligns across 10 bases. The CDR3 region has the DNA TGTGCCAGCAGTTACCTCCCGACAGGGGGCTACGCTGAAGCTTTCTTT. Its protein product is CASSYLPTGGYAEAFF.